These 11 T cell receptor beta chains share one sample of origin, sequenced in a study of cytomegalovirus exposure and HLA in healthy donors (dated by TCRdb to about 2017). Preparation of the library involved the immunoSEQ multiplex PCR assay. For the multiplex PCR, a mixture combining 60 forward primers for TCR Vbeta segments and 13 reverse primers for TCR Jbeta segments was used. TCRdb retrieved this table from immuneACCESS and kept in-frame rearrangements only. Not all clones are present; in checked studies, unresolved V genes account for under half, and no reason is known for the remainder. The sample contains roughly 120,000 clones, about 73% of them found a single time. 8% to 8.5% of the sample is taken by the ten largest. Sequences were obtained from PBMCs. These receptors came from a woman in her thirties or forties in good health and CMV-seropositive.

In its sample, this clone was seen once. The chain carries TRBV7-9 and TRBJ2-1; TRBD1 agrees at 7 bases. CDR3 size: 15 residues. V lost 5 bases and J lost 2; bases outside the gene matches: 6. CDR1 SEHNR and CDR2 FQNEAQ come from the germline V gene (reference sequence). The CDR3 protein is CASSPIDRAYNEQFF. In DNA, the CDR3 is TGTGCCAGCAGCCCCATTGACAGGGCCTACAATGAGCAGTTCTTC.

The chain recombines TRBV10-3 with TRBJ1-1, with 7 bases lining up with TRBD1. Trimming cost V 5 bases and J 5 bases; bases outside gene matches: 5. The CDR3 loop spans 13 amino acids. The V gene's germline CDR1 is ENHRY and CDR2 SYGVKD. Here the CDR3 DNA reads TGTGCCATCAGTACAGGGGTTGGGACTGAAGCTTTCTTT. This gives the protein CAISTGVGTEAFF.

V usage is TRBV7-2 and J usage is TRBJ1-3; 7 bases fit TRBD1. This CDR3 is 16 amino acids long. CDR1 and CDR2 (germline): SGHTA, FQGNSA. The junction had 6 bases not matched to a gene; V was cut back by 4 bases and J by 0 bases. The CDR3 DNA follows: TGTGCCAGCAGCTCAGGGGGGTCGAGCTCTGGAAACACCATATATTTT. Amino acids: CASSSGGSSSGNTIYF.

V gene TRBV5-1 combines with J gene TRBJ2-3; D remains unclear. The V end was cut by 2 bases, the J end by 7 bases, with 8 bases between. The germline V gene encodes CDR1 SGHRS and CDR2 YFSETQ. The CDR3 sequence is 12 residues long. The CDR3 region is CASSFYPNTQYF. CDR3 coding DNA: TGCGCCAGCAGCTTCTATCCGAATACGCAGTATTTT.

This chain connects TRBV2 to TRBJ1-1; 7 bases line up with TRBD1. CDR1 is SNHLY and CDR2 is FYNNEI in the germline V gene. There are 14 residues in the CDR3. The J segment lost 5 bases and the V segment lost 5 bases, leaving 8 bases of the junction unmatched. CDR3 sequence reads: CASSIDRADTEAFF. For the CDR3, the DNA is TGTGCCAGCAGTATCGACAGGGCTGATACTGAAGCTTTCTTT.

In its sample, this clone was seen a few times. The chain carries TRBV27 and TRBJ1-2; 10 bases are a match to TRBD1. With V trimmed by 8 bases and J by 0 bases, 6 bases remained unmatched. CDR1 is MNHEY, CDR2 SMNVEV, per germline (reference sequence). CDR3 length: 15 amino acids. The DNA of the CDR3 is TGTGCCAGCTCCGGGACAGGGGCTTCTAACTATGGCTACACCTTC. The encoded protein is CASSGTGASNYGYTF.

The rearrangement joins TRBV19 to TRBJ1-1; 8 positions agree with TRBD1. Germline values: CDR1 LNHDA, CDR2 SQIVND (reference sequence). Losses at the gene ends were 6 bases for V and 3 bases for J; bases not matched to a gene: 6. CDR3 length: 14 amino acids. The DNA for the CDR3 is TGTGCCAGTAGCCTGACAGGGGTCTACACTGAAGCTTTCTTT. Its translation: CASSLTGVYTEAFF.

The chain uses TRBV19 and TRBJ2-4; TRBD1 is a possible D gene (6 bases). CDR1 is LNHDA, CDR2 SQIVND, per germline (reference sequence). Trimming took 6 bases from V and 0 from J, leaving 12 bases between them. The CDR3 extends over 15 amino acids. This CDR3 is CASRYRALAKNIQYF. As DNA, the CDR3 is TGTGCCAGTAGGTACAGGGCCTTAGCCAAAAACATTCAGTACTTC. The full variable domain, in which reference TRBV19 and TRBJ2-4 provide the parts outside the CDR3, is DGGITQSPKYLFRKEGQNVTLSCEQNLNHDAMYWYRQDPGQGLRLIYYSQIVNDFQKGDIAEGYSVSREKKESFPLTVTSAQKNPTAFYLCASRYRALAKNIQYFGAGTRLSVL.

This clone was counted between two and nine times. The rearrangement joins TRBV6-1 to TRBJ1-5; TRBD1 might be the D (5 bases). With 8 bases removed from V and 4 bases from J, the gap between germline ends came to 15 bases. Germline V gives CDR1 MNHNS, CDR2 SASEGT. CDR3 length equals 14 residues. CDR3 protein: CASDKLGGNQPQHF. CDR3 coding DNA: TGTGCCAGCGATAAACTCGGGGGTAATCAGCCCCAGCATTTT.

This clone has just one count. The V call is TRBV11-2, the J call TRBJ1-1; D call uncertain. In germline, CDR1 is SGHAT, CDR2 FQNNGV. V dropped 0 bases and J dropped 4 bases, with 6 bases sitting between them. The CDR3 loop spans 13 amino acids. This chain's CDR3 is CASSLDRGTEAFF. The CDR3 bases are TGTGCCAGCAGCTTAGACAGAGGCACTGAAGCTTTCTTT.

The gene calls are TRBV6-5 and TRBJ1-2, with 9 bases identical to TRBD1. With V trimmed by 2 bases and J by 8 bases, 3 bases remained unmatched. Germline V CDR1 and CDR2: MNHEY, SVGAGI. The CDR3 loop spans 13 amino acids. The CDR3 loop is CASSYRTGDGYTF. In DNA form, the CDR3 reads TGTGCCAGCAGTTACAGGACAGGGGACGGCTACACCTTC.